This T cell receptor (beta chain) appears in the sequencing data of a study of T-cell reconstitution after alpha-beta-depleted transplantation in children. Points from the study as a whole: About two months after transplant, alpha-beta T cells reportedly came from several hundred expanded graft clones.

This clonotype was observed once. Its antigen is as yet unknown. A much larger clone differs by one base, so this may be a read error. Preparation of the TCRbeta library was carried out with unique molecular identifiers. TCRdb reanalysed the PCR reads using MiXCR and keeps one entry per CDR3 protein. The top ten hold about 12% of the sample, which has 65,000 to 90,000 distinct CDR3 sequences, about a tenth seen once. CDR1 and CDR2 (germline): MNHEY, SMNVEV (reference sequence). The CDR3 contains 13 residues. The genes are TRBV27 and TRBJ1-2; 7 bases map to TRBD1. This receptor was obtained from a boy aged 5-17 years with acute myeloid leukemia, due to receive a stem cell transplant. The specimen comprised PBMCs, sampled before TCRalphabeta/CD19-depleted stem cell transplant. The CDR3 nucleotides are TGTGCCACCAGTCAAACAGGGGAGGGCGGCTACACCTTC. Translating it yields CATSQTGEGGYTF.